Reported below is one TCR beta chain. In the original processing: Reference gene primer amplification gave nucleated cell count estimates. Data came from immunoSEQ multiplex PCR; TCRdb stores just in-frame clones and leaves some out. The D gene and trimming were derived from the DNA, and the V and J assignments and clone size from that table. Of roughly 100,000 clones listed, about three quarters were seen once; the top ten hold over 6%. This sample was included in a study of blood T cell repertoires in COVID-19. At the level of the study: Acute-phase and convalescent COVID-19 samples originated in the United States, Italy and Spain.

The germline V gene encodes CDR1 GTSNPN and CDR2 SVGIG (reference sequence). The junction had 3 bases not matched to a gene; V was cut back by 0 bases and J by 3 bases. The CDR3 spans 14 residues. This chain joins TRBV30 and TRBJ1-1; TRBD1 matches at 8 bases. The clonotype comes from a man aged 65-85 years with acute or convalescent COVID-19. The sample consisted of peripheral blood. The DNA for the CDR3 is TGTGCCTGGAGTGTTGACAGGGGAGACACTGAAGCTTTCTTT. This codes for CAWSVDRGDTEAFF. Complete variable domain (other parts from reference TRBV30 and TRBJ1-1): SQTIHQWPATLVQPVGSPLSLECTVEGTSNPNLYWYRQAAGRGLQLLFYSVGIGQISSEVPQNLSASRPQDRQFILSSKKLLLSDSGFYLCAWSVDRGDTEAFFGQGTRLTVV.